This TCR beta chain appears in the sequencing data of a study of shared clonotypes between healthy human individuals (dated by TCRdb to 2019 to 2021). For the wider study: The cohort comprised two women and a few men aged 18 to 49 years. For each donor, three plates each were used for CD4 naive and CD4 memory, two plates were used for CD8 naive, and one plate was used for CD8 memory. To increase sequencing depth and limit assay-specific biases, TCR repertoire library preparation and sequencing were carried out by different laboratories using diverse techniques. The study deeply sequenced blood TCR repertoires of five healthy adults to estimate repertoire size and the extent of clonotype sharing between individuals. Each donor's leukapheresis produced roughly between roughly 0.85 and 9 billion PBMCs. Beyond this particular receptor, the publication reports: Clonotypes shared by all four sorted-subset donors showed higher generation probabilities than non-shared clonotypes. Incomplete sequencing was indicated by rarefaction of sorted-subset datasets, despite the large sequencing depth. Only blood was sampled, and tissue TCR repertoires likely differ from those in blood. Sharing across a handful of donors was observed for approximately 5% of naive CD4, less than 4% of naive CD8, 2% to 2.5% of memory CD4, and roughly 0.4% of memory CD8 clonotypes. Naive subsets generally had larger estimated clonotype richness than memory subsets did. Because the study included only a small number of donors, the genetic and exposure-history diversity represented was limited. Based on pairwise subsampling, the degree of clonotype sharing among donors was expected to be affected by sequencing depth.

Healthy HIV-negative adults with no recently reported acute infections or vaccinations were included as donors. Every donor was a Caucasian adult living in Nashville, Tennessee, USA. CD4+ T cells were enriched through magnetic negative selection, after which naive cells were positively selected on CD45RA and the remaining negative fraction served as the memory subset. Blood was collected by leukapheresis, and PBMCs were isolated by Ficoll-Histopaque density gradient centrifugation and then cryopreserved in liquid nitrogen vapor phase. Analytical flow cytometry was used to check the purity and quantity of every magnetically sorted T cell population. From each sorted fraction, genomic DNA was isolated and quantified by UV absorbance on a Nanodrop 2000c. TCR CDR3 regions were amplified from genomic DNA by multiplex PCR using the deep immunoSEQ assay. Genomic DNA extracted from each cell subset was distributed evenly over all wells of several immunoSEQ 96-well plates, and each plate served as one replicate. For sorted subsets, approximately 200 ng of genomic DNA, equivalent to roughly 33,000 T cell genomes, went into each replicate PCR. Purified libraries were measured with a Qubit 3.0 fluorometer, size-checked on a Bioanalyzer 2100, and measured again with the KAPA Library Quantification kit. A separate single-read 150-cycle Illumina NextSeq 550 flow cell was used to sequence each immunoSEQ 96-well plate. Per the source publication's procedure: Because the immunoSEQ output included only junctional sequences and no quality scores, the filtering could not be the same as the filtering used for full-length reads. To assign V/J genes and CDR3, sequences were annotated against IMGT germline references using PyIR, a Python wrapper for IgBLAST v1.9. Reads were removed for weak V/J assignments (E-value above 1e-6), missing CDR3, stop codons, out-of-frame junctions, or ambiguous translated residues. V3J clonotypes were defined as sequences sharing an identical inferred V gene, J gene, and CDR3 amino acid sequence. Percentage overlap between repertoires was calculated by dividing the number of shared unique clonotypes by the size of the smaller repertoire. Repertoire richness was assessed with RTK rarefaction, the Chao1 estimator, and Recon v2.1 estimates of unobserved clonotypes. OLGA was used to compute generation probabilities for all TCRbeta clonotypes that the gDNA method yielded from a few donors. As stored in TCRdb, this immuneACCESS dataset retains in-frame rearrangements with V and J assigned. A fraction of the clones does not appear; measured against another copy, unresolved V genes explain less than half of the discrepancy, and the remainder lacks a known reason. V and J calls and clone size come straight from that table; D and trimming were deduced from the DNA. The sample contains millions of clones, 85% to 95% of them found a single time. Together, the top ten hold about 0.37% of the sample.

Sequences SNHLY (CDR1) and FYNNEI (CDR2) are obtained from the germline V gene. The CDR3 covers 14 residues, taking in both the cysteine and the phenylalanine. Kept here is only the CDR3 DNA, which spans 42 bases and is read in frame from base 1. The trim is 1 base for V and 6 bases for J, with a gap of 12 bases between the germline ends. In regard to this clone: The target of this receptor is not known. Base quality data are lacking; no much larger clone is found one base away.

The sequence was collected from a man younger than 30 in good health. Some clones in this sample may be carry-over from other donors' samples. The rearrangement joined TRBV2 to TRBJ1-1, and perhaps TRBD1 as D gene, on 5 matching bases. Material: naive CD4+ T cells from PBMCs. This specimen's cell subset or site label, per the study, means: CD45RA+ positively selected. The CDR3 reads CASSEGGAVPEAFF. The DNA sequence is given as TGTGCCAGCAGTGAAGGAGGGGCCGTCCCTGAAGCTTTCTTT.